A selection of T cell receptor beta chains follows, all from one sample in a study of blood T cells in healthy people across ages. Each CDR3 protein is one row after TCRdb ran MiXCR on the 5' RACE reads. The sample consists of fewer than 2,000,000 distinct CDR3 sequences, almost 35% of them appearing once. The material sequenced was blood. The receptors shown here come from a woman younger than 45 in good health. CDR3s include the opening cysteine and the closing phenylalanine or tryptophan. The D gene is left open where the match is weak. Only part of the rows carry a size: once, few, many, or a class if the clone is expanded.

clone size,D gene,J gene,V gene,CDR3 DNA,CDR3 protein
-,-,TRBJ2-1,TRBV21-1,TGTGCCAGCCGTACACGCCCGGTTGAGTTCTTC,CASRTRPVEFF
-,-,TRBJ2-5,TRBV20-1,TGCAATGCTAGGACTAACACGGACCGTGAGGAGACCCAGTACTTC,CNARTNTDREETQYF
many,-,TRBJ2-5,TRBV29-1,TGCAGCGTTGCCCAAGGGCAAGAGACCCAGTACTTC,CSVAQGQETQYF
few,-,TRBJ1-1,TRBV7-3,TGTGCCAGCAGCCTAGACAGGAGCACTGAAGCTTTCTTT,CASSLDRSTEAFF
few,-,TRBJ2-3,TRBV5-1,TGCGCCAGCAGCCTACTAGGACACGACCAAGCTACGCAGTATTTT,CASSLLGHDQATQYF
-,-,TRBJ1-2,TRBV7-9,TGTGCCAGCAGCTCCCCTTTTCTTAACTATGGCTACACCTTC,CASSSPFLNYGYTF
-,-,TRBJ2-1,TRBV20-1,TGCAGTGCTAGAGATTTGGCTAGCCTAAGCTACAATGAGCAATTCTTC,CSARDLASLSYNEQFF
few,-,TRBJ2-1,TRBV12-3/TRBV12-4,TGTGCCAGCAGTTTCTCTACTAGCAATGAGCAGTTCTTC,CASSFSTSNEQFF
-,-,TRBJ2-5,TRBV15,TGTGCCACCAGCAGGGAGGGAACCATCCAAGAGACCCAGTACTTC,CATSREGTIQETQYF
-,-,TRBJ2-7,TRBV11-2,TGTGCCAGCAGCTCGAATAGCGGATCCTACGAGCAGTACTTC,CASSSNSGSYEQYF
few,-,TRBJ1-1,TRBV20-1,TGCAGTGCTAGTGGGCAGGGGTGGTACGACACTGAAGCTTTCTTT,CSASGQGWYDTEAFF
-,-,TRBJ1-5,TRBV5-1,TGCGCCAGCAGCTTGGTTCCGTTGGGGGGCAATCAGCCCCAGCATTTT,CASSLVPLGGNQPQHF
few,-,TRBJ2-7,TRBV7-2,TGTGCCAGCAGCTCGTTTGCCCCAGGGTACGAGCAGTACTTC,CASSSFAPGYEQYF
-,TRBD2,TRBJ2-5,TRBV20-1,TGCAGTGCTAGCCCCGGGACTAGCGTTGGGGAGACCCAGTACTTC,CSASPGTSVGETQYF
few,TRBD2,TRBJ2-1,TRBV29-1,TGCAGCGTTGACCCGTGGGGACTAGCGGGAGGGAATGAGCAGTTCTTC,CSVDPWGLAGGNEQFF
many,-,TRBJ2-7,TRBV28,TGTGCCAGCAGTTTGACCCCAGCGGGGACAAAAGAGCAGTACTTC,CASSLTPAGTKEQYF